This T cell receptor beta chain was recorded in a study of CD8+CD57+ T cells in acquired aplastic anemia. This clonotype has just a few counts. Its specificity is not known. Sequencing involved patients with CD8+CD57+ cell expansion previously shown by flow cytometry. Severe acquired aplastic anemia was present in all patients. The V gene's germline CDR1 is MDHEN and CDR2 SYDVKM. The V and J ends lost 6 bases and 4 bases, in that order; junction bases with no gene match: 11. This CDR3 has 17 amino acids. Using genomic DNA as the template, TCR beta VDJ and CDR3 profiling was carried out. One entry per CDR3 protein, called by TCRdb with MiXCR from the reads. The data show around 220,000 distinct CDR3 sequences, with about half seen just once and 15% to 20% held by the top ten. Broader study findings: Roughly 30 CD8+ CDR3 sequences occurred in both the patients and the controls.

The rearrangement links TRBV28 to TRBJ1-4; 10 bases align to TRBD1. The sample comprised sorted CD4+, CD8+, or CD8+CD57+ T cells (not recorded which) from PBMCs. The TCR originated in a human donor with aplastic anemia. The CDR3 nucleotides read TGTGCCAGCAGGTCCTCCGGGACAGGGGACCGTAATGAAAAACTGTTTTTT. As protein: CASRSSGTGDRNEKLFF.